The 28 T cell receptor beta chains given below trace back to one sample, sequenced in a study of radiation and T cells in renal cell carcinoma. Time point described: blood 4 weeks post-SBRT, at nephrectomy. The sample's treatment: 15 Gy SBRT to primary tumor, nephrectomy 4 weeks later. The table came from immunoSEQ multiplex PCR; TCRdb's copy has only in-frame clones and leaves some out. Among about 170,000 clones listed, approximately 90% were seen once. The specimen comprised blood, sampled from a patient whose treatment included radiotherapy and nephrectomy. Receptors originate from a woman aged 45-65 years with renal cell carcinoma.

The V call is TRBV7-3, the J call TRBJ2-3; 9 nucleotides align to TRBD2. The CDR3 length is 15 residues. The V gene's germline CDR1 is SGHTA and CDR2 FQGTGA. With V trimmed by 5 bases and J by 2 bases, 5 bases remained unmatched. The CDR3 loop is CASSPRGGDTDTQYF. DNA of the CDR3: TGTGCCAGCAGCCCGCGCGGGGGGGACACAGATACGCAGTATTTT.

The chain recombines TRBV19 with TRBJ2-2; TRBD1 matches at 7 bases. The CDR3 length is 14 residues. Germline trimming cut 10 bases from V and 0 bases from J; bases unmatched to any gene: 5. Germline CDR1 and CDR2: LNHDA and SQIVND (reference sequence). The CDR3 loop is CATTGVPNTGELFF. The CDR3 DNA reads TGTGCCACCACAGGGGTACCGAACACCGGGGAGCTGTTTTTT.

The gene calls are TRBV19 and TRBJ2-3, with D possibly being TRBD1 or TRBD2 (6 bases each). Trimming removed 6 bases at V and 10 bases at J, with 20 bases between. Germline V gene data show CDR1 as LNHDA and CDR2 as SQIVND (reference sequence). The CDR3 totals 14 residues. The CDR3 DNA follows: TGTGCCAGTAGGGGGGGCCCTTCGCAATTTCCGCAGTATTTT. Its translation: CASRGGPSQFPQYF. The full variable domain, in which reference TRBV19 and TRBJ2-3 provide the parts outside the CDR3, is DGGITQSPKYLFRKEGQNVTLSCEQNLNHDAMYWYRQDPGQGLRLIYYSQIVNDFQKGDIAEGYSVSREKKESFPLTVTSAQKNPTAFYLCASRGGPSQFPQYFGPGTRLTVL.

The chain employs TRBV4-2 and TRBJ1-4; D call uncertain. CDR1 is LGHNA and CDR2 is YNFKEQ in the germline V gene. Trimming cost V 1 base and J 0 bases, with 15 bases left between them. The CDR3 totals 18 residues. CDR3 DNA: TGTGCCAGCAGCCAAGGTTCAAACCGACATGCAACTAATGAAAAACTGTTTTTT. Protein: CASSQGSNRHATNEKLFF.

This sequence joins TRBV6-4 and TRBJ2-3; tentatively, D is TRBD2 (6 bases). Trimming removed 5 bases from V and 0 bases from J, with 12 bases in between. The CDR3 consists of 15 residues. CDR1 is MRHNA, CDR2 SNTAGT, per germline. This CDR3 reads CASSQIGGSTDTQYF. CDR3 in DNA: TGTGCCAGCAGTCAGATCGGGGGAAGCACAGATACGCAGTATTTT.

This clone was detected once. The CDR3 nucleotides are TGTGCCAGCAGCGTACTACCGGGCCCAGGAACCTACGAGCAGTACTTC. As protein: CASSVLPGPGTYEQYF. The V call is TRBV9, the J call TRBJ2-7, with unresolved D. Germline V gene data show CDR1 as SGDLS and CDR2 as YYNGEE. The CDR3 has 16 amino acids. The germline V and J ends were trimmed by 1 base and 2 bases, with 16 bases remaining between them.

V usage is TRBV19 and J usage is TRBJ2-5; 7 bases line up with TRBD1. The V segment lost 9 bases and the J segment 8 bases; nucleotides outside the gene matches: 12. The CDR3 totals 13 residues. The germline gives CDR1 LNHDA, CDR2 SQIVND (reference sequence). The CDR3, as DNA: TGTGCCAGCCGGGGCACAGGGGTGATTACCCAGTACTTC. Protein sequence: CASRGTGVITQYF.

The chain is built from TRBV7-9 and TRBJ2-3, with D hard to call. The CDR3 runs to 18 residues. Germline V gives CDR1 SEHNR, CDR2 FQNEAQ (reference sequence). V dropped 5 bases and J dropped 2 bases, with 23 bases sitting between them. CDR3 coding DNA: TGTGCCAGCAGCCAAACAACCGCTCGCGGTGGCTTCACAGATACGCAGTATTTT. This encodes CASSQTTARGGFTDTQYF.

V usage is TRBV7-9 and J usage is TRBJ1-1; D may be TRBD1 (5 bases). The CDR3 sequence is 14 residues long. Germline V gene sequence: CDR1 SEHNR, CDR2 FQNEAQ (reference sequence). Trimming shortened V by 1 base and J by 5 bases, and 11 bases separated the two germline ends. CDR3 DNA sequence: TGTGCCAGCAGCTTAGATCGGCAGGGTACTGAAGCTTTCTTT. Translation: CASSLDRQGTEAFF.

This sequence joins TRBV11-2 and TRBJ2-5, with D unclear. This CDR3 is 14 amino acids long. CDR1 and CDR2 from the germline V gene are SGHAT and FQNNGV. Trimming took 2 bases from V and 2 from J, leaving 9 bases between them. For the CDR3, the DNA is TGTGCCAGCAGCTTATTAGGGCGTCAAGAGACCCAGTACTTC. It is translated as CASSLLGRQETQYF.

The CDR3 sequence is CASSPRTESRETQYF. CDR3 DNA sequence: TGTGCCAGCTCACCCCGGACGGAGAGTCGAGAGACCCAGTACTTC. The chain has TRBV18 and TRBJ2-5; D remains ambiguous. Germline V gene lookup returns CDR1 KGHSH and CDR2 LQKENI. The V end lost 3 bases, the J end lost 4 bases, and 15 bases lay between the germline ends. The CDR3 is 15 amino acids.

This clone was recorded once. The chain carries TRBV2 and TRBJ1-4, with D hard to call. The CDR3 extends over 13 amino acids. CDR1 and CDR2 (germline): SNHLY, FYNNEI. Trimming removed 7 bases at V and 8 bases at J, with 14 bases between. The CDR3 coding sequence is TGTGCCAGCAAACGGGCCCCCGGGGAAAAACTGTTTTTT. This encodes CASKRAPGEKLFF.

This rearrangement joins TRBV5-8 to TRBJ1-2; no definite D call. The CDR3 is 15 amino acids. Germline-derived CDR1 and CDR2 are SGHTS and YDEGEE. Trimming left V 4 bases short and J 4 bases short, with 17 bases between. CDR3: CASSRTILSLYGYTF. Written as DNA, the CDR3 is TGTGCCAGCAGCCGGACCATACTTTCCCTCTATGGCTACACCTTC.

The chain has TRBV6-4 and TRBJ1-6; 10 bases map to TRBD1. This CDR3 contains 16 residues. The junction had 7 bases not matched to a gene; V was cut back by 6 bases and J by 5 bases. Per the germline V gene, CDR1 is MRHNA and CDR2 is SNTAGT. The DNA of the CDR3 is TGTGCCAGCAGAACGACAGGGGGCGCAAATAATTCACCCCTCCACTTT. It is translated as CASRTTGGANNSPLHF.

Regarding this clone: This CDR3 is also generated by other DNA sequences in the sample. V usage is TRBV5-4 and J usage is TRBJ2-7; tentatively, D is TRBD1 (5 bases). This CDR3 has 12 residues. Germline V gives CDR1 SGHNT, CDR2 YYREEE (reference sequence). The V and J ends lost 0 bases and 4 bases respectively, with 5 bases between them. The CDR3 spells CASSLDRYEQYF. In DNA form, the CDR3 reads TGTGCCAGCAGCTTGGACAGGTACGAGCAGTACTTC.

The V gene is TRBV7-2, the J gene TRBJ1-4; unclear D gene. This CDR3 region has 14 residues. Per the germline V gene, CDR1 is SGHTA and CDR2 is FQGNSA. Trimming stripped 3 bases from V and 6 bases from J, with 11 bases between. The chain's CDR3 is CASSLTRTDEKLFF. The CDR3 region has the DNA TGTGCCAGCAGCTTGACTCGGACGGATGAAAAACTGTTTTTT.

The chain uses TRBV6-5 and TRBJ1-1; 7 bases are shared with TRBD1. The germline V gene has CDR1 MNHEY and CDR2 SVGAGI. The CDR3 covers 14 residues. Trimming took 4 bases from V and 5 from J; bases not matched to a gene: 7. The CDR3 is CASSSRQGRTEAFF. CDR3 nucleotides: TGTGCCAGCAGTTCACGACAGGGACGGACTGAAGCTTTCTTT.

This clone has more than one count but fewer than ten. The chain recombines TRBV19 with TRBJ2-7; D remains unclear. The V and J ends lost 10 bases and 5 bases respectively, with 21 bases between them. Germline V gene data show CDR1 as LNHDA and CDR2 as SQIVND (reference sequence). This CDR3 comprises 14 residues. The chain's CDR3 is CATSHNTKRHEQYF. Written as DNA, the CDR3 is TGTGCCACCTCCCACAACACCAAACGGCACGAGCAGTACTTC.

This clone was counted once. This rearrangement joins TRBV5-1 to TRBJ2-2; 11 bases match TRBD2. The germline gives CDR1 SGHRS, CDR2 YFSETQ. V lost 7 bases, J lost 1 base, and 0 bases stayed unmatched. The CDR3 covers 14 residues. In DNA, the CDR3 is TGCGCCAGCGGACTAGCGGGGAACACCGGGGAGCTGTTTTTT. It yields the protein CASGLAGNTGELFF.

The table lists this clone with a few counts. The rearrangement uses TRBV7-9 and TRBJ1-5, with D tentatively TRBD1 (5 bases). This CDR3 has 13 amino acids. Germline V lookup: CDR1 SEHNR, CDR2 FQNEAQ (reference sequence). Trimming cost V 1 base and J 7 bases, with 8 bases left between them. The CDR3 loop reads CASSLEEGQPQHF. In DNA, the CDR3 is TGTGCCAGCAGCTTAGAGGAGGGGCAGCCCCAGCATTTT.

V gene TRBV9 combines with J gene TRBJ2-3, with D perhaps being TRBD1 or TRBD2 (5 bases each). V was cut by 3 bases and J by 2 bases, with 13 bases left in between. The CDR3 runs to 15 residues. Per germline, CDR1 SGDLS and CDR2 YYNGEE. The CDR3 DNA is TGTGCCAGCAGCGCCCTGACTGGGACCACAGATACGCAGTATTTT. It translates to CASSALTGTTDTQYF.

The rearrangement joins TRBV27 to TRBJ2-2, with 12 bases that match TRBD2. This CDR3 has 17 residues. V dropped 0 bases and J dropped 8; count of bases not matched to a gene: 7. Germline values: CDR1 MNHEY, CDR2 SMNVEV (reference sequence). CDR3: CASSLSALAGGWGELFF. CDR3 nucleotides: TGTGCCAGCAGTTTATCGGCACTAGCGGGGGGATGGGGGGAGCTGTTTTTT.

This sequence joins TRBV6-1 and TRBJ1-5, with 10 bases identical to TRBD1. Trimming took 4 bases from V and 1 from J; bases not matched to a gene: 4. Germline loops: CDR1 MNHNS, CDR2 SASEGT. This CDR3 has 16 amino acids. CDR3 sequence: CASSGPGQGSNQPQHF. The CDR3 nucleotides read TGTGCCAGCAGTGGTCCGGGACAGGGGAGCAATCAGCCCCAGCATTTT.

V is TRBV7-9 and J is TRBJ2-5; 10 bases map to TRBD2. Germline loops: CDR1 SEHNR, CDR2 FQNEAQ (reference sequence). Trimming removed 5 bases from V and 1 base from J; junction bases left unmatched: 7. The CDR3 extends over 16 amino acids. This CDR3 reads CASSHPSGGSQETQYF. The CDR3 DNA reads TGTGCCAGCAGCCACCCTAGCGGGGGTTCCCAAGAGACCCAGTACTTC.

J is TRBJ1-1 and V is TRBV18; 9 nucleotides line up with TRBD1. The CDR3 is made up of 15 amino acids. Germline trimming cut 3 bases from V and 1 base from J; bases unmatched to any gene: 3. Germline CDR1 KGHSH, CDR2 LQKENI. Here the CDR3 reads CASSPPTGGNTEAFF. CDR3 nucleotides: TGTGCCAGCTCACCCCCGACAGGGGGGAACACTGAAGCTTTCTTT. Full variable domain (rest looked up from reference TRBV18 and TRBJ1-1): NAGVMQNPRHLVRRRGQEARLRCSPMKGHSHVYWYRQLPEEGLKFMVYLQKENIIDESGMPKERFSAEFPKEGPSILRIQQVVRGDSAAYFCASSPPTGGNTEAFFGQGTRLTVV.

The chain carries TRBV18 and TRBJ1-1, with unresolved D. Trimming stripped 2 bases from V and 8 bases from J, with 12 bases between. CDR3 length equals 13 residues. Germline V CDR1 and CDR2: KGHSH, LQKENI. CDR3 sequence reads: CASSPIGIREAFF. In DNA, the CDR3 is TGTGCCAGCTCACCAATTGGCATCAGAGAAGCTTTCTTT.

This sequence joins TRBV4-2 and TRBJ1-1; 8 nucleotides match TRBD1. Trimming at V came to 3 bases and at J to 5 bases, leaving 5 bases not matched to a gene. The CDR3 extends over 14 amino acids. CDR1 LGHNA and CDR2 YNFKEQ come from the germline V gene. The DNA of the CDR3 is TGTGCCAGCAGCCAGGCAGGGGGCTTTACTGAAGCTTTCTTT. As protein: CASSQAGGFTEAFF.

The genes are TRBV18 and TRBJ2-3; D unclear. V was cut by 3 bases and J by 1 base, with 14 bases left in between. Germline V gene data show CDR1 as KGHSH and CDR2 as LQKENI. The CDR3 contains 16 residues. The CDR3 nucleotides read TGTGCCAGCTCACCTCAGAAGGGCCCCCGCACAGATACGCAGTATTTT. Amino acid sequence: CASSPQKGPRTDTQYF. Full variable domain (missing parts from reference TRBV18 and TRBJ2-3): NAGVMQNPRHLVRRRGQEARLRCSPMKGHSHVYWYRQLPEEGLKFMVYLQKENIIDESGMPKERFSAEFPKEGPSILRIQQVVRGDSAAYFCASSPQKGPRTDTQYFGPGTRLTVL.